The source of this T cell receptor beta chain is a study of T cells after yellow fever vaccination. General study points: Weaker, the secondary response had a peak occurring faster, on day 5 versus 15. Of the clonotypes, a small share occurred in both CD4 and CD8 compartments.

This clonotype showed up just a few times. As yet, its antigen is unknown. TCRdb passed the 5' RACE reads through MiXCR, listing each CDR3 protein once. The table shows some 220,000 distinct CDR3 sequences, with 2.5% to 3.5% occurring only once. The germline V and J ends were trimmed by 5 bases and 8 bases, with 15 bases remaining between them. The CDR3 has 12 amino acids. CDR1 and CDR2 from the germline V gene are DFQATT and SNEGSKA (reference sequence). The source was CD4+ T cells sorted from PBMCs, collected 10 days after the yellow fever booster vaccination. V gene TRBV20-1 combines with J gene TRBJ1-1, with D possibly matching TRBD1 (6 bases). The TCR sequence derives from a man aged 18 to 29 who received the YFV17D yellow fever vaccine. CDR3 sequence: CSAPFQTGEAFF. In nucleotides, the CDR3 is TGCAGTGCTCCTTTCCAGACAGGCGAAGCTTTCTTT.